This T cell receptor (beta chain) was profiled in a study of siplizumab effects on memory and regulatory T cells. Study-level results: Of the proliferating CD4+ or CD8+ clones, roughly 75-97% lacked a naive or memory phenotype that could be assigned.

As to this clone: Its antigen is not known.

The repertoire was sequenced with immunoSEQ multiplex PCR; TCRdb's copy has only in-frame clones and lacks some. The sample includes over 15,000 clones, around half of them seen just once. Cocultured for roughly 6 days at 37°C were the mixed lymphocyte reaction cells. CFSE-labelled responders and Violet Dye-labelled stimulators, both PBMCs, were mixed 1:1. Trimming took off 6 bases at V and 7 bases at J, with 7 bases between the two ends. Germline assignment: CDR1 MDHEN and CDR2 SYDVKM. The length of the CDR3 is 12 residues. The sequencing input was CFSE-low (dividing) CD4+ T cells sorted from an allogeneic mixed lymphocyte reaction. The TCR originated in a human donor in good health; the cells came from an allogeneic mixed lymphocyte reaction. The chain joins TRBV28 to TRBJ1-6; perhaps TRBD1 as D (6 bases). The CDR3 DNA is TGTGCCAGCAGCCAGGGGAATTCACCCCTCCACTTT. This translates into CASSQGNSPLHF.